The 18 T cell receptor beta chains below all came from one sample that was sequenced in a study of OX40 agonist ivuxolimab in advanced cancers. The method behind the library was the immunoSEQ multiplex PCR assay. TCRdb stores this immuneACCESS table with in-frame sequences only. Part of the clones is absent; in the studies checked, under half of the shortfall reflects unresolved V genes, and no reason is known for the rest. Across this sample there are tens of thousands of clones, with 88% seen only once. The biggest ten clones account for more than 4.5% of the sample. This material consisted of CD4+ or CD8+ T cells sorted from blood, taken in a trial of the OX40 agonist ivuxolimab. The source of these receptors is an adult with an advanced solid tumor such as melanoma, head and neck, liver or kidney cancer.

The CDR3 region is CASSPTRKGGYTF. The CDR3 DNA sequence: TGTGCCAGCAGTCCCACTAGGAAGGGTGGCTACACCTTC. The V and J genes are TRBV28 and TRBJ1-2; D ambiguous. Germline V gives CDR1 MDHEN, CDR2 SYDVKM. V gave up 5 bases and J gave up 7 bases, with 14 bases separating them. This CDR3 contains 13 residues.

The rearrangement uses TRBV6-8 and TRBJ1-1; D unclear. V was cut by 5 bases and J by 10 bases, with 8 bases left in between. Germline V gene lookup returns CDR1 MNHGY and CDR2 SAAAGT. CDR3 length equals 10 residues. CDR3 sequence (DNA): TGTGCCAGCAGTGACCCTGGAGCTTTCTTT. It is translated as CASSDPGAFF.

The chain employs TRBV28 and TRBJ2-7, with D possibly matching TRBD2 (5 bases). Per germline, CDR1 MDHEN and CDR2 SYDVKM. Between the trimmed V and J ends, which lost 4 bases and 3 bases, there was a span of 16 bases. The CDR3 covers 15 residues. This chain's CDR3 is CASSSAQRLDYEQYF. For the CDR3, the DNA is TGTGCCAGCAGTTCTGCGCAGCGGTTAGACTACGAGCAGTACTTC.

The rearrangement joins TRBV11-1 to TRBJ2-3; D is ambiguous. Trimming left V 8 bases short and J 4 bases short, with 13 bases between. Germline CDR1 and CDR2: SGHAT and FQDESV (reference sequence). The length of the CDR3 is 13 residues. The chain's CDR3 is CASQGGSPDTQYF. The CDR3 DNA reads TGTGCCAGCCAAGGCGGTTCTCCAGATACGCAGTATTTT.

This sequence joins TRBV6-6 and TRBJ2-2; the match to TRBD2 covers 8 bases. The V segment lost 5 bases and the J segment 7 bases; nucleotides outside the gene matches: 12. There are 16 residues in the CDR3. Germline CDR1 and CDR2: MNHNY and SVGAGI (reference sequence). The CDR3: CASSVRRGLEDGELFF. The CDR3 DNA reads as TGTGCCAGCAGTGTACGGCGGGGACTAGAAGACGGGGAGCTGTTTTTT.

V is TRBV27 and J is TRBJ1-5; 9 bases agree with TRBD1. V was clipped by 4 bases and J by 6 bases; unmatched bases: 4. Germline values: CDR1 MNHEY, CDR2 SMNVEV (reference sequence). The CDR3 has 14 residues. For the CDR3, the DNA is TGTGCCAGCAGTTGGACAGGGGACAGTCAGCCCCAGCATTTT. Its translation is CASSWTGDSQPQHF.

This clone was seen more than once but under ten times. V is TRBV27 and J is TRBJ2-2; perhaps TRBD1 as D (5 bases). CDR3 size: 13 residues. Trimming shortened V by 1 base and J by 6 bases, and 6 bases separated the two germline ends. Germline lookup yields CDR1 MNHEY and CDR2 SMNVEV (reference sequence). CDR3 loop: CASSLLGPGELFF. The CDR3 nucleotides are TGTGCCAGCAGTTTATTGGGGCCCGGGGAGCTGTTTTTT.

The V call is TRBV9, the J call TRBJ1-2, with D perhaps matching TRBD1 (5 bases). The CDR3 has 15 residues. Trimming removed 5 bases at V and 0 bases at J, with 14 bases between. The germline CDR1 and CDR2 sequences are SGDLS and YYNGEE. The CDR3 DNA follows: TGTGCCAGCAGTTTGGGCCTGGGGGCTAACTATGGCTACACCTTC. It is translated as CASSLGLGANYGYTF.

The chain recombines TRBV11-2 with TRBJ2-1; D is unclear. Germline CDR1 SGHAT, CDR2 FQNNGV. The CDR3 length is 17 residues. Trimming took off 2 bases at V and 6 bases at J, with 20 bases between the two ends. CDR3 nucleotide sequence: TGTGCCAGCAGCTTATTGCTACCTAGTAGTCCGGGCAATGAGCAGTTCTTC. It yields the protein CASSLLLPSSPGNEQFF.

The chain has TRBV9 and TRBJ2-7, with D perhaps matching TRBD1 (6 bases). CDR1 is SGDLS and CDR2 is YYNGEE in the germline V gene. The CDR3 has 13 residues. Trimming pared 4 bases from V and 4 bases from J, leaving 12 bases between. In DNA form, the CDR3 reads TGTGCCAGCAGCTTTGGACAGAGTTACGAGCAGTACTTC. Its translation: CASSFGQSYEQYF.

The chain has TRBV19 and TRBJ1-1; D is perhaps TRBD1 (5 bases). V was cut by 6 bases and J by 4 bases, with 15 bases left in between. The CDR3 extends over 14 amino acids. From germline, CDR1 is LNHDA and CDR2 SQIVND (reference sequence). CDR3 region: CASRPVAGGTEAFF. CDR3 nucleotide sequence: TGTGCCAGTAGACCCGTTGCGGGGGGCACTGAAGCTTTCTTT.

This clone was seen a few times. The chain has TRBV10-3 and TRBJ2-1; TRBD2 matches 7 bases. Per germline, CDR1 ENHRY and CDR2 SYGVKD. CDR3 length: 15 residues. V lost 7 bases, J lost 1 base, and 7 bases stayed unmatched. Written as DNA, the CDR3 is TGTGCCATCACTTCCACGGGAGGTTCCTACAATGAGCAGTTCTTC. This encodes CAITSTGGSYNEQFF.

The chain has TRBV15 and TRBJ1-2; D gene unclear. Germline V gene lookup returns CDR1 LNHNV and CDR2 YYDKDF (reference sequence). The CDR3 has 13 amino acids. Trimming cost V 2 bases and J 7 bases, with 11 bases left between them. This CDR3 is CATSRRDPSGYTF. The CDR3 DNA reads TGTGCCACCAGCAGACGGGATCCGAGTGGCTACACCTTC.

CDR3 loop: CASSLGQGPSNYGYTF. The CDR3 coding sequence is TGTGCCAGCAGCCTCGGACAGGGACCTTCTAACTATGGCTACACCTTC. The rearrangement joins TRBV11-2 to TRBJ1-2; 8 bases match TRBD1. CDR3 length: 16 residues. Trimming at V came to 5 bases and at J to 0 bases, leaving 8 bases not matched to a gene. Per the germline V gene, CDR1 is SGHAT and CDR2 is FQNNGV.

This chain links TRBV30 with TRBJ1-1; D might be TRBD1 (5 bases). Germline-derived CDR1 and CDR2 are GTSNPN and SVGIG (reference sequence). The CDR3 runs to 15 residues. The ends were cut back, 2 bases at V and 3 bases at J, with 16 bases in the middle. This CDR3 reads CAWSPMLGQDTEAFF. CDR3 nucleotide sequence: TGTGCCTGGAGTCCCATGCTGGGGCAGGACACTGAAGCTTTCTTT.

This chain joins TRBV29-1 and TRBJ2-1; perhaps TRBD1 as D (5 bases). V gave up 6 bases and J gave up 1 base, with 10 bases separating them. Germline CDR1 SQVTM, CDR2 ANQGSEA. The CDR3 extends over 13 amino acids. In DNA, the CDR3 is TGCAGCGTCGACAGAGTTTCCTACAATGAGCAGTTCTTC. It is translated as CSVDRVSYNEQFF.

The CDR3 DNA sequence: TGTGCCAGCAGTGCCGGCGCATCTGGAAACACCATATATTTT. It encodes CASSAGASGNTIYF. V and J are TRBV6-5 and TRBJ1-3; D gene ambiguous. The CDR3 extends over 14 amino acids. Germline CDR1 is MNHEY and CDR2 is SVGAGI. The V end lost 5 bases, the J end lost 1 base, and 9 bases lay between the germline ends.

The V and J genes are TRBV5-6 and TRBJ1-5; D unclear. From germline, CDR1 is SGHDT and CDR2 YYEEEE. V was shortened by 0 bases and J by 6 bases, with 13 bases between the two germline ends. The CDR3 is 15 amino acids. This CDR3 reads CASSLGGTIPQPQHF. The CDR3 DNA is TGTGCCAGCAGCTTGGGGGGAACGATTCCTCAGCCCCAGCATTTT.